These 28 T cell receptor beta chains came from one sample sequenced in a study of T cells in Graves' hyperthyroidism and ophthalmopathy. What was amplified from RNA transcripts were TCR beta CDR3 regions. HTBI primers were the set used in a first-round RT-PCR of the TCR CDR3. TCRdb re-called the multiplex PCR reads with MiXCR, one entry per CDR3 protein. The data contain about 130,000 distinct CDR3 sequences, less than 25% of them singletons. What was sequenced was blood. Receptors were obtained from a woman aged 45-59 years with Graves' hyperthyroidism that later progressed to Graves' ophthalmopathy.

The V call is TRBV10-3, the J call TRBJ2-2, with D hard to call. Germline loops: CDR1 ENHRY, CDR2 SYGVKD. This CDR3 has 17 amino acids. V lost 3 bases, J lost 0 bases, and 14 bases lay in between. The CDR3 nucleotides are TGTGCCATCAGTGATGAAGGTCAGCCCACGAACACCGGGGAGCTGTTTTTT. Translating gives CAISDEGQPTNTGELFF.

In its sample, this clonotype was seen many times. The CDR3 sequence: CASSSTSTDTQYF. The CDR3 nucleotides are TGTGCCAGCAGCTCGACTAGCACAGATACGCAGTATTTT. V gene TRBV7-9 combines with J gene TRBJ2-3; D is undetermined. The germline V and J ends were trimmed by 4 bases and 0 bases, with 5 bases remaining between them. Germline CDR1 reads SEHNR; CDR2 reads FQNEAQ (reference sequence). CDR3 length: 13 amino acids.

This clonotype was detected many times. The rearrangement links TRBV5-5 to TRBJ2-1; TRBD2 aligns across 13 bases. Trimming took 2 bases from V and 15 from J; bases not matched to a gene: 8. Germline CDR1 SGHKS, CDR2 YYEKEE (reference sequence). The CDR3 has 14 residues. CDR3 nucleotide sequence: TGTGCCAGCAGCTTTCGGACTAGCGGGAGATGGCGGTTCTTC. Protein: CASSFRTSGRWRFF.

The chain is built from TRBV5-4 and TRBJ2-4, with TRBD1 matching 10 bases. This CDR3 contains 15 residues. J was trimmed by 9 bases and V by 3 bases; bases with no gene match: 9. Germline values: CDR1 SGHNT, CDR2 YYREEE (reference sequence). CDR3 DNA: TGTGCCAGCAGCTCGGGGGACAGGGGTTCGGGCATTCAGTACTTC. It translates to CASSSGDRGSGIQYF.

CDR3 protein: CASSYKGEWVANYGYTF. As DNA, the CDR3 is TGTGCCAGCAGTTACAAGGGAGAATGGGTAGCTAACTATGGCTACACCTTC. V is TRBV6-2 or TRBV6-3 and J is TRBJ1-2, with D uncertain. CDR1 and CDR2 (germline): MNHEY, SVGEGT. This CDR3 is built from 17 residues. V was cut by 2 bases and J by 0 bases, with 16 bases left in between.

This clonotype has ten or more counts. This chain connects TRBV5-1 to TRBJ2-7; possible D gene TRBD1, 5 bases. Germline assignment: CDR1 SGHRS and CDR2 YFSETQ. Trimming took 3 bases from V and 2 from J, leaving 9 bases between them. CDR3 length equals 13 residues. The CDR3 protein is CASSSQDPYEQYF. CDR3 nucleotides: TGCGCCAGCAGCTCACAGGACCCCTACGAGCAGTACTTC.

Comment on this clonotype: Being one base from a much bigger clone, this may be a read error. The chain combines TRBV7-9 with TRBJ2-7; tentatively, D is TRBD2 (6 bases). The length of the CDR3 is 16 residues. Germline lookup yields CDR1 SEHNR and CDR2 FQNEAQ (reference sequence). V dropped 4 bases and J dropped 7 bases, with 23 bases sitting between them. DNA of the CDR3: TGTGCCAGCAGCTCGCGTTCGGCAAGCCTGGGGGGTGAGCAGTACTTC. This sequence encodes CASSSRSASLGGEQYF.

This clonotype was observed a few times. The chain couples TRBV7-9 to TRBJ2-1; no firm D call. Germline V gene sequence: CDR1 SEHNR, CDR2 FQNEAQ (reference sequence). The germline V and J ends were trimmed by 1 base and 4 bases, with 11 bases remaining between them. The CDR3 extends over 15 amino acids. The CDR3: CASSLVESTYNEQFF. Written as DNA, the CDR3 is TGTGCCAGCAGCTTAGTGGAGTCTACGTACAATGAGCAGTTCTTC.

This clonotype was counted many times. DNA of the CDR3: TGTGCCACCAGCAGAGATCCTCAGCTCAACACAGATACGCAGTATTTT. Encoded protein: CATSRDPQLNTDTQYF. This chain joins TRBV15 and TRBJ2-3; D uncertain. V was cut by 0 bases and J by 2 bases, with 12 bases left in between. The CDR3 sequence is 16 residues long. Germline values: CDR1 LNHNV, CDR2 YYDKDF (reference sequence).

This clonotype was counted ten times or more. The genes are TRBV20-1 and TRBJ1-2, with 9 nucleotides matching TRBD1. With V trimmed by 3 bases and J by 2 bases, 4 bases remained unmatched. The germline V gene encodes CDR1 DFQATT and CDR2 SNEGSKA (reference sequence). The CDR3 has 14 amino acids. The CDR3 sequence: CSASPGQGNYGYTF. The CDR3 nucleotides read TGCAGTGCTAGCCCCGGACAGGGGAACTATGGCTACACCTTC.

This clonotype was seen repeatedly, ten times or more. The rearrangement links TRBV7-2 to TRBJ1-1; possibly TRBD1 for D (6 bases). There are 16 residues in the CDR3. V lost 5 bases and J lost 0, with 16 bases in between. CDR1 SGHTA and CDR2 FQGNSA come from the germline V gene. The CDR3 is CASSRKTGTMNTEAFF. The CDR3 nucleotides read TGTGCCAGCAGCCGAAAAACCGGGACAATGAACACTGAAGCTTTCTTT.

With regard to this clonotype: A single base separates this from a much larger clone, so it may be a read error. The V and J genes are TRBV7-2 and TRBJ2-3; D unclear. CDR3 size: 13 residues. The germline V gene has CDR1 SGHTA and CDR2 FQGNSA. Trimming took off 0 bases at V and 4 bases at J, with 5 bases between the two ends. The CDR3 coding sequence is TGTGCCAGCAGCTTAGCAGGGCCAGATACGCAGTATTTT. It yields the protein CASSLAGPDTQYF.

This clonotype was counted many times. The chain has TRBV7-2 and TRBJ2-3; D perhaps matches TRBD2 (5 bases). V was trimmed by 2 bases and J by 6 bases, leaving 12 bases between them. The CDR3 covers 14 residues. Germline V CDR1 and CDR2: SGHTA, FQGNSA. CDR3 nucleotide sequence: TGTGCCAGCAGCTTATACGGACTCCCGGATACGCAGTATTTT. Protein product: CASSLYGLPDTQYF.

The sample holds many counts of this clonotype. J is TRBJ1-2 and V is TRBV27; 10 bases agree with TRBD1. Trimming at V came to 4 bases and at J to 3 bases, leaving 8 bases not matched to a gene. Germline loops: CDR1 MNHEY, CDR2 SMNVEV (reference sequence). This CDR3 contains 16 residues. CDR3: CASSSRQGAGDYGYTF. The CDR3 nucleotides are TGTGCCAGCAGTTCCCGACAGGGGGCAGGGGACTATGGCTACACCTTC.

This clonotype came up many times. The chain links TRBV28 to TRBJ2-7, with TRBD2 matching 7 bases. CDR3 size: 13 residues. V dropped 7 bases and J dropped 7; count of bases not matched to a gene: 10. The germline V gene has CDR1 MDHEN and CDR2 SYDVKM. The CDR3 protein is CASTSGRVWEQYF. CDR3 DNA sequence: TGTGCCAGCACTAGCGGTCGAGTGTGGGAGCAGTACTTC.

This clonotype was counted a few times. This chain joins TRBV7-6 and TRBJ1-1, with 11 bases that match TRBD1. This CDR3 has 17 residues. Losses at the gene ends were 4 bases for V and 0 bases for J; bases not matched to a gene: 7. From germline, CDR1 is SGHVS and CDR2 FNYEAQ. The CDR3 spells CASSWDRGTDMNTEAFF. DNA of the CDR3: TGTGCCAGCAGCTGGGACAGGGGGACCGACATGAACACTGAAGCTTTCTTT.

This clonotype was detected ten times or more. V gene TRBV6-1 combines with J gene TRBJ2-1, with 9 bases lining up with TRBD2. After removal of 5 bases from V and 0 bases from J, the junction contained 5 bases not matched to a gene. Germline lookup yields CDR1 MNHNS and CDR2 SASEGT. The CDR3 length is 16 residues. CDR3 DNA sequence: TGTGCCAGCAGTTCGGGACTAGCCCTCTCCTACAATGAGCAGTTCTTC. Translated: CASSSGLALSYNEQFF.

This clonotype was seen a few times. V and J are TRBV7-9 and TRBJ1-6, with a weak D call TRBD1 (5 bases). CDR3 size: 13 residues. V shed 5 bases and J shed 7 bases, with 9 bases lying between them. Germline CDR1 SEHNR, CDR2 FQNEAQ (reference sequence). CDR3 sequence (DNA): TGTGCCAGCAGCCACGACAGAAATTCACCCCTCCACTTT. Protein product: CASSHDRNSPLHF.

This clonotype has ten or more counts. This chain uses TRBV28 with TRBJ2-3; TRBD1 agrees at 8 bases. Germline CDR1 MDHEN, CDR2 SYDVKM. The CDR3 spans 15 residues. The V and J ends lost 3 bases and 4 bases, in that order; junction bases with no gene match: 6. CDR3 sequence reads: CASSFLDREADTQYF. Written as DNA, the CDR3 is TGTGCCAGCAGTTTCCTGGACAGGGAGGCAGATACGCAGTATTTT.

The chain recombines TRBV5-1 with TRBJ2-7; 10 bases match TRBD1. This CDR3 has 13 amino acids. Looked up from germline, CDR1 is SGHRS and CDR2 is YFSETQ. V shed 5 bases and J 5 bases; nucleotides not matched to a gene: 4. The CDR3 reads CASSRTGGDEQYF. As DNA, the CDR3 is TGCGCCAGCAGTAGGACAGGGGGGGACGAGCAGTACTTC.

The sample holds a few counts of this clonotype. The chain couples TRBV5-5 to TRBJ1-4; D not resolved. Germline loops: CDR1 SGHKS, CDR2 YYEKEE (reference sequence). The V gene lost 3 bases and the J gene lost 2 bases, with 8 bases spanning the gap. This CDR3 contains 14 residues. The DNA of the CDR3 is TGTGCCAGCAGCTCTAAAGTGACTAATGAAAAACTGTTTTTT. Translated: CASSSKVTNEKLFF.

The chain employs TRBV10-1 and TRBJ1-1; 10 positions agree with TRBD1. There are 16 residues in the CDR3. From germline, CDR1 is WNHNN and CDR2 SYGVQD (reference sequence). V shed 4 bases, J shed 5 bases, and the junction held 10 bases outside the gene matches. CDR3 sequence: CASSGGQGIRWTEAFF. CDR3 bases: TGCGCCAGCAGTGGGGGACAGGGGATTAGGTGGACTGAAGCTTTCTTT.

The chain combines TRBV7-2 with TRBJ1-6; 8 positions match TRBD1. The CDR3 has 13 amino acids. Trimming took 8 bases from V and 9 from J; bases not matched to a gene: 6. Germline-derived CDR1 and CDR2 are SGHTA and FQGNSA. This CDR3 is CASRGQGSSPLHF. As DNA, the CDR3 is TGTGCCAGCCGAGGACAGGGTAGTTCACCCCTCCACTTT.

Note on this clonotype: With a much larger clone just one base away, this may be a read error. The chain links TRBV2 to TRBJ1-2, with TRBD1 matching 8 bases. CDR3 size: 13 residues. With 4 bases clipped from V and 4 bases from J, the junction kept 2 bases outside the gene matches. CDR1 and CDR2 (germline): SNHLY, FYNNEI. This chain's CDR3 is CASSGQGIYGYTF. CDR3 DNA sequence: TGTGCCAGCAGTGGACAGGGGATCTATGGCTACACCTTC. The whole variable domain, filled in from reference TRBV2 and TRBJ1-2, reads EPEVTQTPSHQVTQMGQEVILRCVPISNHLYFYWYRQILGQKVEFLVSFYNNEISEKSEIFDDQFSVERPDGSNFTLKIRSTKLEDSAMYFCASSGQGIYGYTFGSGTRLTVV.

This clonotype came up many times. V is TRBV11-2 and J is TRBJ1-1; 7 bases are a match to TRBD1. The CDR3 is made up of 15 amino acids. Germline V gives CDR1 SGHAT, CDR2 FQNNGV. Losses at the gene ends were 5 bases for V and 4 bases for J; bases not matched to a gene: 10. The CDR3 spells CASSILQGSGTEAFF. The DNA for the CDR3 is TGTGCCAGCAGCATCCTACAGGGGAGCGGCACTGAAGCTTTCTTT.

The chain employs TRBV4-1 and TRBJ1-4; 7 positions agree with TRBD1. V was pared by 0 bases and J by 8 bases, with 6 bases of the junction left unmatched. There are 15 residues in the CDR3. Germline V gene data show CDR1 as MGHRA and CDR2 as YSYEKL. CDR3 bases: TGCGCCAGCAGCCAAGATGGGCAGGGGGGAGAAAAACTGTTTTTT. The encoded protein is CASSQDGQGGEKLFF.

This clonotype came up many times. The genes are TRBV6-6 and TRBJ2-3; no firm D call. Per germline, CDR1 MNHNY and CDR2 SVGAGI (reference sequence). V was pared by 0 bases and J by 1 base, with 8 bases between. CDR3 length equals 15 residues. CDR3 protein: CASSYSNLGTDTQYF. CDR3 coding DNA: TGTGCCAGCAGTTACTCGAATTTGGGCACAGATACGCAGTATTTT.

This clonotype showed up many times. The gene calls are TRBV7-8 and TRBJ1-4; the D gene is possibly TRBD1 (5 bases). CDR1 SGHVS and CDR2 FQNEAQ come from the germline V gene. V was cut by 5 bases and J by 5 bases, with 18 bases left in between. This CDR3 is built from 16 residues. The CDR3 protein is CASSPRGGKGNEKLFF. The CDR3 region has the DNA TGTGCCAGCAGCCCCAGAGGAGGGAAGGGGAATGAAAAACTGTTTTTT.